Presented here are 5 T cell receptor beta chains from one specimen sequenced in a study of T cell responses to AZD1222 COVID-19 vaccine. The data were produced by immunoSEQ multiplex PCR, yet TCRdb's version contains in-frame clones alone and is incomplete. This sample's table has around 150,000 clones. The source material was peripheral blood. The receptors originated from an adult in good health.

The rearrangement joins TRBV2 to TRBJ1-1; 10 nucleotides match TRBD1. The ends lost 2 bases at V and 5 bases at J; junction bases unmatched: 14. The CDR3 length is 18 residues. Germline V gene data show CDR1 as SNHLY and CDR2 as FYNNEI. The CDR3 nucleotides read TGTGCCAGCAGTGAACTCCTGCGGGACAGGGGTCGGAGAACTGAAGCTTTCTTT. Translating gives CASSELLRDRGRRTEAFF. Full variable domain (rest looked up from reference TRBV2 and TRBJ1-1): EPEVTQTPSHQVTQMGQEVILRCVPISNHLYFYWYRQILGQKVEFLVSFYNNEISEKSEIFDDQFSVERPDGSNFTLKIRSTKLEDSAMYFCASSELLRDRGRRTEAFFGQGTRLTVV.

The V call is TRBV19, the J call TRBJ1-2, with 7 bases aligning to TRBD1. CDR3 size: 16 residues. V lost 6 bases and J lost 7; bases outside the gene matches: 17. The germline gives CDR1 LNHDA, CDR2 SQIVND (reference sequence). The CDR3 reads CASSQETGVPWAGYTF. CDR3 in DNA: TGTGCCAGTAGCCAAGAAACAGGGGTCCCCTGGGCTGGCTACACCTTC.

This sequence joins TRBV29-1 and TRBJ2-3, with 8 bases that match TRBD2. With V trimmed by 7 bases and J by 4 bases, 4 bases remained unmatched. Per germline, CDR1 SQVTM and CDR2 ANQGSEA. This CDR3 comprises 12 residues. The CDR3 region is CSGWRGADTQYF. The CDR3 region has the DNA TGCAGCGGTTGGCGGGGGGCAGATACGCAGTATTTT.

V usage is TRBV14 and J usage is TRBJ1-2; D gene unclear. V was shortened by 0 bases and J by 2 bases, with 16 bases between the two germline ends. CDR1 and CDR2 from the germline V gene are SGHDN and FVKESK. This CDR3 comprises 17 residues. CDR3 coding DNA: TGTGCCAGCAGCCAAGATTATGCGGGGAGGAAGAACTATGGCTACACCTTC. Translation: CASSQDYAGRKNYGYTF.

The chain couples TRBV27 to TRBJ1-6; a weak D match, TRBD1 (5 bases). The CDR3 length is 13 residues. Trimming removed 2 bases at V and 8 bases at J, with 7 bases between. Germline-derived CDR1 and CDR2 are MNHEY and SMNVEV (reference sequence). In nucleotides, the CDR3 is TGTGCCAGCAGTTTAAGGGACTATTCACCCCTCCACTTT. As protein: CASSLRDYSPLHF.